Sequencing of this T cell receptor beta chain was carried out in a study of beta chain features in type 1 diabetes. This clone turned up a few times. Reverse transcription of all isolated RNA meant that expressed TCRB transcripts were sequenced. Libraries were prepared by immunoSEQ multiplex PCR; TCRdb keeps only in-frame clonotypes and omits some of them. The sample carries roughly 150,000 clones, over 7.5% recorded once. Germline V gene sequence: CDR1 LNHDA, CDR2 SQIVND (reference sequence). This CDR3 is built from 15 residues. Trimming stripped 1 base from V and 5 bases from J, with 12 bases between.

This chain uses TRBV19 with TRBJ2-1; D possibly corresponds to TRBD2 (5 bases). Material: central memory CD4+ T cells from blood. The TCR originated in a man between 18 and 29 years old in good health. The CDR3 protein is CASSIGLPLHNEQFF. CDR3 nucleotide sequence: TGTGCCAGTAGTATAGGACTACCTCTTCACAATGAGCAGTTCTTC.